By its share, the clone carrying this T cell receptor (delta chain) is medium-sized. These data are taken from a study of gamma-delta T cells after stem cell transplantation. TCRdb reanalysed the RT-PCR reads via CATT. The sample consists of around 12,000 delta-chain clones, less than 50% of them appearing once. Between the trimmed V and J ends, which lost 1 base and 2 bases, there was a span of 20 bases. The CDR3 runs to 20 residues. The germline V gene encodes CDR1 GEAIGNYY and CDR2 EKD. The sequence was obtained from a human donor. It is not recorded whose cells these are; they may come from a transplant donor. This sequence joins TRDV2 and TRDJ3; D may be TRDD3 (6 bases). Specimen: gamma-delta T cells. CDR3 DNA: TGTGCCTGTGACACGGTGCCTACTGGGAGAGGGACCTGGGACACCCGACAGATGTTTTTC. This gives the protein CACDTVPTGRGTWDTRQMFF.